Listed here are 21 T cell receptor beta chains from one sample, sequenced in a study of shared clonotypes between healthy human individuals. Assay used: immunoSEQ multiplex PCR; TCRdb lists only in-frame clones, some missing. The data show about 980,000 clones, more than 75% seen once. The sequencing input was memory CD4+ T cells sorted from blood. Subset given: CD45RA-negative fraction. The source is a man aged 18 to 30 in good health.

The gene calls are TRBV11-1 and TRBJ2-3; TRBD2 is a possible D gene (5 bases). The germline V gene encodes CDR1 SGHAT and CDR2 FQDESV (reference sequence). This CDR3 comprises 14 residues. V dropped 3 bases and J dropped 1 base, with 8 bases sitting between them. For the CDR3, the DNA is TGTGCCAGCAGCTTCGGGGTCGGCACAGATACGCAGTATTTT. This gives the protein CASSFGVGTDTQYF.

This clone was detected only once. The same CDR3 also results from other DNA sequences found in this sample. The CDR3 region is CASSGRDRGTDTQYF. The DNA of the CDR3 is TGCGCCAGCAGCGGTCGGGACAGGGGAACAGATACGCAGTATTTT. The chain carries TRBV5-1 and TRBJ2-3; 10 positions agree with TRBD1. This CDR3 comprises 15 residues. Trimming at V came to 4 bases and at J to 3 bases, leaving 5 bases not matched to a gene. Germline V gene data show CDR1 as SGHRS and CDR2 as YFSETQ. The full variable domain, in which reference TRBV5-1 and TRBJ2-3 provide the parts outside the CDR3, is KAGVTQTPRYLIKTRGQQVTLSCSPISGHRSVSWYQQTPGQGLQFLFEYFSETQRNKGNFPGRFSGRQFSNSRSEMNVSTLELGDSALYLCASSGRDRGTDTQYFGPGTRLTVL.

This chain connects TRBV7-2 to TRBJ1-4, with unresolved D. This CDR3 has 13 residues. Germline V CDR1 and CDR2: SGHTA, FQGNSA. V lost 5 bases, J lost 12 bases, and 16 bases lay in between. The chain's CDR3 is CASSGPSEGQLFF. DNA of the CDR3: TGTGCCAGCAGCGGCCCATCCGAGGGCCAACTGTTTTTT.

The genes are TRBV28 and TRBJ2-2; 7 bases agree with TRBD2. This CDR3 is built from 14 residues. The trim removed 3 bases at V and 3 bases at J, leaving 1 base unmatched. Germline assignment: CDR1 MDHEN and CDR2 SYDVKM. The DNA of the CDR3 is TGTGCCAGCAGTTTTAGCGGGTACACCGGGGAGCTGTTTTTT. Translating gives CASSFSGYTGELFF.

This chain joins TRBV29-1 and TRBJ1-1, with 8 bases fitting TRBD1. The V segment lost 5 bases and the J segment 1 base; nucleotides outside the gene matches: 6. CDR3 length: 14 residues. CDR1 is SQVTM, CDR2 ANQGSEA, per germline. The CDR3 sequence is CSVTSGTGNTEAFF. The CDR3 DNA is TGCAGCGTTACATCCGGGACAGGGAACACTGAAGCTTTCTTT.

The CDR3 DNA reads as TGCGCCAGCAGCCCCTTCGGGGTAGCCCGAGGGACCGGGGAGCTGTTTTTT. As protein: CASSPFGVARGTGELFF. V usage is TRBV4-3 and J usage is TRBJ2-2; perhaps TRBD2 as D (5 bases). This CDR3 is built from 17 residues. CDR1 is LGHNA, CDR2 YSLEER, per germline. Trimming stripped 4 bases from V and 5 bases from J, with 20 bases between.

V gene TRBV18 combines with J gene TRBJ1-2, with 9 bases that match TRBD1. The CDR3 length is 17 residues. The germline gives CDR1 KGHSH, CDR2 LQKENI. Trimming removed 1 base from V and 0 bases from J; junction bases left unmatched: 6. The CDR3: CASSPQVTGGPNYGYTF. The CDR3 DNA sequence: TGTGCCAGCTCACCACAAGTCACAGGGGGCCCTAACTATGGCTACACCTTC.

This clone was detected once. The V and J genes are TRBV7-2 and TRBJ2-3; D remains ambiguous. Germline values: CDR1 SGHTA, CDR2 FQGNSA. The CDR3 spans 17 residues. V was clipped by 3 bases and J by 4 bases, with 20 bases between them. DNA for the CDR3: TGTGCCAGCAGCTTGACCCGGACCCCTAGGAGAGCAGATACGCAGTATTTT. It specifies CASSLTRTPRRADTQYF.

DNA for the CDR3: TGTGCCAGTGGACTAGCGGGAGTTATTGAGCAGTTCTTC. Translating it yields CASGLAGVIEQFF. This chain joins TRBV2 and TRBJ2-1; 13 nucleotides line up with TRBD2. The CDR3 spans 13 residues. J was trimmed by 9 bases and V by 9 bases; bases with no gene match: 5. Germline CDR1 is SNHLY and CDR2 is FYNNEI.

This clone was counted between two and nine times. This chain links TRBV9 with TRBJ2-7; D tentatively reads TRBD1 or TRBD2 (5 bases each). Trimming pared 4 bases from V and 3 bases from J, leaving 20 bases between. CDR1 and CDR2 (germline): SGDLS, YYNGEE. The CDR3 sequence is 16 residues long. The CDR3 is CASSPREWGKFYEQYF. The CDR3 coding sequence is TGTGCCAGCAGCCCTCGTGAGTGGGGGAAGTTCTACGAGCAGTACTTC. The full variable domain, its missing parts supplied by reference TRBV9 and TRBJ2-7, is DSGVTQTPKHLITATGQRVTLRCSPRSGDLSVYWYQQSLDQGLQFLIQYYNGEERAKGNILERFSAQQFPDLHSELNLSSLELGDSALYFCASSPREWGKFYEQYFGPGTRLTVT.

This clone was seen more than once but under ten times. J is TRBJ1-6 and V is TRBV7-9; unclear D gene. The germline V gene has CDR1 SEHNR and CDR2 FQNEAQ (reference sequence). The CDR3 is 14 residues long. The V end lost 5 bases, the J end lost 7 bases, and 12 bases lay between the germline ends. The CDR3 is CASSRPQRNSPLHF. Written as DNA, the CDR3 is TGTGCCAGCAGCCGACCGCAACGGAATTCACCCCTCCACTTT.

The chain uses TRBV10-3 and TRBJ2-3; 11 bases are shared with TRBD2. V lost 4 bases and J lost 3; bases outside the gene matches: 9. The germline V gene encodes CDR1 ENHRY and CDR2 SYGVKD. The CDR3 loop spans 17 amino acids. Here the CDR3 reads CAISVLATSGTTDTQYF. The CDR3 DNA sequence: TGTGCCATCAGTGTCCTGGCGACTAGCGGGACGACAGATACGCAGTATTTT.

The chain is built from TRBV4-3 and TRBJ2-3; either TRBD1 or TRBD2 may supply D (5 bases each). The CDR3 extends over 17 amino acids. V was clipped by 1 base and J by 1 base, with 15 bases between them. CDR1 is LGHNA and CDR2 is YSLEER in the germline V gene. CDR3 in amino acids: CASSQGSGSGRTDTQYF. In DNA, the CDR3 is TGCGCCAGCAGCCAAGGTTCGGGTTCGGGGCGCACAGATACGCAGTATTTT.

V usage is TRBV4-3 and J usage is TRBJ1-2; D may be TRBD1 (6 bases). The CDR3 extends over 16 amino acids. V was cut by 0 bases and J by 3 bases, with 14 bases left in between. CDR1 is LGHNA and CDR2 is YSLEER in the germline V gene. The CDR3 nucleotides read TGCGCCAGCAGCCAAGATTGGGGGGGCCTCGACTATGGCTACACCTTC. Translated: CASSQDWGGLDYGYTF.

The chain uses TRBV5-6 and TRBJ2-7, with 9 bases aligning to TRBD1. The CDR3 length is 15 residues. The junction had 8 bases not matched to a gene; V was cut back by 2 bases and J by 5 bases. CDR1 is SGHDT, CDR2 YYEEEE, per germline. The CDR3 DNA reads TGTGCCAGCAGCTTAACAGGGGGCAGGGGGAACGAGCAGTACTTC. Translating gives CASSLTGGRGNEQYF.

This clone occurred a few times. The chain has TRBV5-1 and TRBJ1-6; TRBD1 is a possible D gene (6 bases). In germline, CDR1 is SGHRS, CDR2 YFSETQ. The V end was cut by 1 base, the J end by 4 bases, with 21 bases between. CDR3 length equals 19 residues. The CDR3 here is CASSLSGVGEQGYNSPLHF. In DNA, the CDR3 is TGCGCCAGCAGCTTGAGCGGGGTCGGGGAACAGGGATATAATTCACCCCTCCACTTT.

The chain uses TRBV18 and TRBJ2-7; 7 positions agree with TRBD2. The CDR3 runs to 15 residues. Looked up from germline, CDR1 is KGHSH and CDR2 is LQKENI. J gave up 5 bases and V 6 bases, and 13 bases lay outside the gene matches. The CDR3 spells CASSLVREGPNEQYF. In nucleotides, the CDR3 is TGTGCCAGCTCTCTCGTGAGGGAGGGGCCCAACGAGCAGTACTTC.

This clone was seen only once. This sequence joins TRBV6-1 and TRBJ1-6; 11 nucleotides agree with TRBD1. With 2 bases clipped from V and 9 bases from J, the junction kept 6 bases outside the gene matches. This CDR3 spans 16 amino acids. Germline V gene sequence: CDR1 MNHNS, CDR2 SASEGT. The CDR3 protein is CASSEKPGQGGSPLHF. The CDR3 nucleotides are TGTGCCAGCAGTGAAAAGCCGGGACAGGGGGGTTCACCCCTCCACTTT.

The CDR3 DNA reads TGTGCCTCCATCGGGGGCTCTGGGGCCAACGTCCTGACTTTC. Translated: CASIGGSGANVLTF. J is TRBJ2-6 and V is TRBV9, with D possibly TRBD2 on 6 matching bases. From germline, CDR1 is SGDLS and CDR2 YYNGEE. This CDR3 has 14 amino acids. V dropped 10 bases and J dropped 0 bases, with 11 bases sitting between them.

Details on this clone: At the DNA level, this CDR3 is encoded by other sequences in the same sample as well. This chain connects TRBV5-1 to TRBJ2-7; D might be TRBD1 (7 bases). Germline CDR1 SGHRS, CDR2 YFSETQ. This CDR3 has 14 residues. Trimming pared 0 bases from V and 3 bases from J, leaving 10 bases between. CDR3 DNA: TGCGCCAGCAGCTTGGGTCAGGGGGGCTACGAGCAGTACTTC. It yields the protein CASSLGQGGYEQYF.

In nucleotides, the CDR3 is TGCGCCAGCAGGCCTAATCTTGACAGGGTGTACAATCAGCCCCAGCATTTT. This encodes CASRPNLDRVYNQPQHF. The chain carries TRBV23-1 and TRBJ1-5; TRBD1 agrees at 7 bases. TRBV23-1 is identified as an open reading frame with a role that is uncertain. V dropped 6 bases and J dropped 3; count of bases not matched to a gene: 14. The CDR3 has 17 residues.